The 17 T cell receptor beta chains below were found in one sample sequenced in a study of CD8+ T cells in alopecia areata (dated by TCRdb to 2017 to 2018). The method was the immunoSEQ multiplex PCR assay. To provide template for TCR sequencing, every sample had RNA extracted and reverse transcribed into cDNA. TCRdb took over this immuneACCESS table, retaining in-frame rearrangements with V and J assigned. Such tables are incomplete; in checked studies, under half of the missing clones stem from an unresolved V gene, and the remainder is unexplained. The table for this sample lists around 150,000 clones; 55% of them were counted only once. The ten largest make up under 5.5% of the sample. Material for sequencing was CD4+ T cells sorted from blood. Every receptor here comes from a human donor in good health.

The V call is TRBV6-6, the J call TRBJ2-3, with 9 bases identical to TRBD2. This CDR3 has 15 residues. The J segment lost 1 base and the V segment lost 4 bases, leaving 3 bases of the junction unmatched. CDR1 and CDR2 from the germline V gene are MNHNY and SVGAGI (reference sequence). The CDR3 nucleotides read TGTGCCAGCAGTTTTCAGCGGGAGGGCACAGATACGCAGTATTTT. Translation: CASSFQREGTDTQYF.

This sequence joins TRBV29-1 and TRBJ2-3, with 10 nucleotides matching TRBD2. The V gene end was trimmed by 3 bases and the J gene end by 3 bases; junction bases not matched to a gene: 6. Germline assignment: CDR1 SQVTM and CDR2 ANQGSEA. This CDR3 spans 15 amino acids. CDR3 residues: CSVEEASGRTDTQYF. The CDR3 region has the DNA TGCAGCGTTGAGGAAGCTAGCGGGAGAACAGATACGCAGTATTTT.

This chain links TRBV25-1 with TRBJ1-1, with D perhaps matching TRBD1 (6 bases). This CDR3 has 14 residues. The germline V and J ends were trimmed by 4 bases and 5 bases, with 14 bases remaining between them. CDR1 is MGHDK and CDR2 is SYGVNS in the germline V gene. The CDR3: CASSGVGAKTEAFF. The CDR3 DNA reads as TGTGCCAGCAGTGGGGTGGGGGCGAAAACTGAAGCTTTCTTT.

This clone appeared a single time. The chain has TRBV4-1 and TRBJ2-7; 8 bases match TRBD2. The germline gives CDR1 MGHRA, CDR2 YSYEKL. This CDR3 contains 17 residues. V shed 1 base and J 2 bases; nucleotides not matched to a gene: 10. CDR3 loop: CASSQVGLARAPYEQYF. CDR3 nucleotides: TGCGCCAGCAGCCAAGTCGGACTAGCCAGAGCCCCCTACGAGCAGTACTTC.

This clone appeared a few times. The chain employs TRBV5-4 and TRBJ2-3, with 7 positions matching TRBD1. This CDR3 has 15 residues. The trim removed 4 bases at V and 1 base at J, leaving 6 bases unmatched. Per the germline V gene, CDR1 is SGHNT and CDR2 is YYREEE (reference sequence). The DNA for the CDR3 is TGTGCCAGCAGCCAGGGACAGCAGGGCACAGATACGCAGTATTTT. Translation: CASSQGQQGTDTQYF. Full variable domain (outside the CDR3, taken from reference TRBV5-4 and TRBJ2-3): ETGVTQSPTHLIKTRGQQVTLRCSSQSGHNTVSWYQQALGQGPQFIFQYYREEENGRGNFPPRFSGLQFPNYSSELNVNALELDDSALYLCASSQGQQGTDTQYFGPGTRLTVL.

This clone was seen many times. This chain's CDR3 is CASSPQTSGGHNEQFF. In DNA form, the CDR3 reads TGTGCCAGCTCACCACAGACTAGCGGGGGTCACAATGAGCAGTTCTTC. The chain recombines TRBV18 with TRBJ2-1; 12 bases match TRBD2. The J segment lost 5 bases and the V segment lost 1 base, leaving 3 bases of the junction unmatched. This CDR3 has 16 amino acids. CDR1 and CDR2 (germline): KGHSH, LQKENI. Full variable domain (remainder filled in from reference TRBV18 and TRBJ2-1): NAGVMQNPRHLVRRRGQEARLRCSPMKGHSHVYWYRQLPEEGLKFMVYLQKENIIDESGMPKERFSAEFPKEGPSILRIQQVVRGDSAAYFCASSPQTSGGHNEQFFGPGTRLTVL.

This chain uses TRBV29-1 with TRBJ1-3, with D perhaps matching TRBD1 (6 bases). The CDR3 runs 14 residues. Germline lookup yields CDR1 SQVTM and CDR2 ANQGSEA. Between the trimmed V and J ends, which lost 6 bases and 2 bases, there was a span of 14 bases. CDR3 amino acids: CSVEKTGTGNTIYF. The CDR3 DNA follows: TGCAGCGTCGAAAAAACAGGGACTGGAAACACCATATATTTT.

This chain uses TRBV5-6 with TRBJ2-1; no clear D. The CDR3 sequence is 15 residues long. Germline V gene lookup returns CDR1 SGHDT and CDR2 YYEEEE. Deletions cut 2 bases from V and 0 bases from J, with 9 bases between. Here the CDR3 reads CASSFRVHSYNEQFF. The CDR3 nucleotides read TGTGCCAGCAGCTTCCGCGTACACTCCTACAATGAGCAGTTCTTC.

The CDR3: CASSSTGTPGNEQFF. The CDR3 nucleotides are TGTGCCAGCAGCTCCACCGGGACTCCCGGCAATGAGCAGTTCTTC. The chain joins TRBV7-9 to TRBJ2-1, with a possible D match to TRBD2 (6 bases). V shed 4 bases and J shed 6 bases, with 16 bases lying between them. In germline, CDR1 is SEHNR, CDR2 FQNEAQ (reference sequence). CDR3 size: 15 residues.

A few counts support this clone. This chain joins TRBV29-1 and TRBJ2-2; D might be TRBD2 (6 bases). CDR1 is SQVTM, CDR2 ANQGSEA, per germline. V was clipped by 6 bases and J by 4 bases, with 12 bases between them. The CDR3 loop spans 13 amino acids. CDR3 protein: CSVGIGGTGELFF. CDR3 in DNA: TGCAGCGTGGGAATCGGGGGCACCGGGGAGCTGTTTTTT.

This rearrangement joins TRBV28 to TRBJ1-2; D remains ambiguous. The V and J ends lost 4 bases and 3 bases respectively, with 21 bases between them. The CDR3 is made up of 17 amino acids. Germline values: CDR1 MDHEN, CDR2 SYDVKM. This CDR3 reads CASSSTGSLKWDYGYTF. The CDR3 DNA follows: TGTGCCAGCAGTTCCACCGGGTCCCTCAAATGGGACTATGGCTACACCTTC.

This chain joins TRBV29-1 and TRBJ2-2; TRBD1 is a possible D gene (6 bases). CDR1 and CDR2 from the germline V gene are SQVTM and ANQGSEA. V lost 5 bases and J lost 6, with 13 bases in between. This CDR3 spans 13 amino acids. CDR3 amino acids: CSVHVTGPGELFF. In DNA, the CDR3 is TGCAGCGTTCATGTAACAGGGCCCGGGGAGCTGTTTTTT.

V is TRBV18 and J is TRBJ1-5; D remains unclear. The CDR3 spans 14 residues. CDR1 KGHSH and CDR2 LQKENI come from the germline V gene. V lost 2 bases to trimming and J lost 4 bases, with 9 bases between them. CDR3 amino acids: CASSPARDNQPQHF. CDR3 bases: TGTGCCAGCTCACCAGCCAGAGATAATCAGCCCCAGCATTTT.

This chain links TRBV27 with TRBJ2-1; 10 bases fit TRBD1. With V trimmed by 6 bases and J by 1 base, 6 bases remained unmatched. This CDR3 spans 16 amino acids. Germline V gene data show CDR1 as MNHEY and CDR2 as SMNVEV (reference sequence). CDR3 protein: CASRRAGQGSYNEQFF. The CDR3 DNA follows: TGTGCCAGCAGGAGAGCGGGACAGGGGTCCTACAATGAGCAGTTCTTC.

This clone was seen only a few times. The chain joins TRBV29-1 to TRBJ2-3, with D perhaps matching TRBD2 (5 bases). CDR3 length: 14 residues. Trimming pared 3 bases from V and 0 bases from J, leaving 10 bases between. Germline loops: CDR1 SQVTM, CDR2 ANQGSEA. CDR3 protein: CSVDDPGSTDTQYF. The DNA for the CDR3 is TGCAGCGTTGACGATCCGGGGAGCACAGATACGCAGTATTTT.

The gene calls are TRBV5-6 and TRBJ2-7; D unclear. V lost 4 bases and J 7 bases, leaving 12 bases between the germline ends. This CDR3 has 12 residues. Germline values: CDR1 SGHDT, CDR2 YYEEEE. CDR3 sequence reads: CASSTRLSEQYF. CDR3 DNA sequence: TGTGCCAGCAGCACCCGACTGTCGGAGCAGTACTTC. Full variable domain (rest looked up from reference TRBV5-6 and TRBJ2-7): DAGVTQSPTHLIKTRGQQVTLRCSPKSGHDTVSWYQQALGQGPQFIFQYYEEEERQRGNFPDRFSGHQFPNYSSELNVNALLLGDSALYLCASSTRLSEQYFGPGTRLTVT.

The CDR3 sequence: CASSSAGTYQETQYF. CDR3 DNA sequence: TGTGCCAGCAGTTCGGCAGGGACGTACCAAGAGACCCAGTACTTC. This chain joins TRBV2 and TRBJ2-5; D assignment may be TRBD1 or TRBD2 (5 bases each). Germline-derived CDR1 and CDR2 are SNHLY and FYNNEI. V was shortened by 5 bases and J by 0 bases, with 13 bases between the two germline ends. The CDR3 covers 15 residues.